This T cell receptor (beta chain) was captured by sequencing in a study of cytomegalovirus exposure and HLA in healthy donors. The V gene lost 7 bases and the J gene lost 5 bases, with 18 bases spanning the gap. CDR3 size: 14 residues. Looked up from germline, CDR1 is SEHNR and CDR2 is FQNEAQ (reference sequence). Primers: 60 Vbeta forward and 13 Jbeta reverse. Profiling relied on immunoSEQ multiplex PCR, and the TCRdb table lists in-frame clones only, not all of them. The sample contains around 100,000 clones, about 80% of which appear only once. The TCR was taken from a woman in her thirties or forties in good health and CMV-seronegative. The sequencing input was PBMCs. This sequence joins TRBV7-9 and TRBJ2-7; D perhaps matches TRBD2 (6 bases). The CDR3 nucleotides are TGTGCCAGCACCTCCGGGACGCGGGGCCACGAGCAGTACTTC. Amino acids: CASTSGTRGHEQYF.